This TCR beta chain was sequenced in a study of early T cells in non-severe SARS-CoV-2 infection (dated by TCRdb to the early 2020s). Concerning the study at large: Bulk RNA from unsorted whole blood was used for TCR sequencing, so alpha and beta chains could not be paired. Broad study findings and their caveats: Matching against VDJdb was skewed toward anti-spike CD8 responses, likely underestimated virus-specific expansions, and missed private and CD4 specificities.

The sample holds many counts of this clonotype. Its antigen specificity is not known. Within one base of it there is no much larger clone, and no base qualities were kept. The method was 5' RACE. The run used a NextSeq 500. The TCR library protocol attached unique molecular identifiers to individual cDNA molecules to correct for sequencing error and PCR bias. Both TCR alpha and beta chains were sequenced, and tight co-correlation was observed between alpha and beta sequence abundances in each sample. In the paper's pipeline: Decombinator V4 was used to annotate the V gene, J gene and CDR3 of the TCR sequences. TCRs were defined as expanded if a significant change between any two time points was detected under a Poisson model with p below 0.0001. TCR abundances were normalised to the total number of TCRs sequenced in each sample and reported as counts per million. TRAV1-2 paired with TRAJ12, TRAJ20 or TRAJ33 defined MAIT TCRs, while TRAV10 paired with TRAJ18 defined iNKT TCRs. VDJdb, accessed 1 November 2021, was searched for CMV, EBV and SARS-CoV-2 annotated TCRs, excluding TCRs annotated for multiple antigens. Clones were called with MiXCR by TCRdb after fastp trimmed the public reads at Q25, and only in-frame beta chains were retained. All rows with the same CDR3 protein become a single entry with the most common DNA and genes. TCRdb's processing, not the authors', yielded these V and J calls. The sample table holds 50,000 to 65,000 distinct CDR3 sequences, of which around 19% were seen once. The ten largest clones add up to over 8% of the sample.

The CDR3 goes from the cysteine to the phenylalanine over 12 residues. The sequence is cut down to CDR3 DNA, 36 bases in frame from base 1. Trimming costs V 6 bases and J 8 bases, and their ends lie 11 bases apart. CDR1 and CDR2 are drawn from the germline V gene: KGHSH, LQKENI. Set within a cohort of healthcare workers in London, UK, this nested case-control study involved weekly PCR testing of nasopharyngeal swabs along with blood sampling. Healthcare workers were recruited between 23 and 31 March 2020, during the week of the UK lockdown, and were followed weekly for up to about 15 weeks. This sequence uses TRBV18 and TRBJ2-4; no D gene can be assigned with confidence. This clonotype was sampled from an adult who was a healthcare worker with PCR-confirmed SARS-CoV-2 infection or an uninfected control (not recorded which). Here the sequenced sample was whole blood, taken at baseline. The DNA sequence is given as TGTGCCAGCTCTCCCGACCGGGACATTCAGTACTTC. The translation is CASSPDRDIQYF.